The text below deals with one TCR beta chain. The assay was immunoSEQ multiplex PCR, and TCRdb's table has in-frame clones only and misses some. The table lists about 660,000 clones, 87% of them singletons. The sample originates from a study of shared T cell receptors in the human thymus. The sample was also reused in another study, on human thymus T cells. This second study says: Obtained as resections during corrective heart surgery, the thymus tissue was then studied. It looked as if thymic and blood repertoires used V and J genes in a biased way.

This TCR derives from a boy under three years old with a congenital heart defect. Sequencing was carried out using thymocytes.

The CDR3 protein is CASSLYPTDYNSPLHF. In DNA form, the CDR3 reads TGCGCCAGCAGCCTATATCCGACAGACTATAATTCACCCCTCCACTTT. The V gene is TRBV4-3, the J gene TRBJ1-6; TRBD1 might be the D (5 bases). Germline V gives CDR1 LGHNA, CDR2 YSLEER. There are 16 residues in the CDR3. V lost 4 bases, J lost 3 bases, and 13 bases lay in between.